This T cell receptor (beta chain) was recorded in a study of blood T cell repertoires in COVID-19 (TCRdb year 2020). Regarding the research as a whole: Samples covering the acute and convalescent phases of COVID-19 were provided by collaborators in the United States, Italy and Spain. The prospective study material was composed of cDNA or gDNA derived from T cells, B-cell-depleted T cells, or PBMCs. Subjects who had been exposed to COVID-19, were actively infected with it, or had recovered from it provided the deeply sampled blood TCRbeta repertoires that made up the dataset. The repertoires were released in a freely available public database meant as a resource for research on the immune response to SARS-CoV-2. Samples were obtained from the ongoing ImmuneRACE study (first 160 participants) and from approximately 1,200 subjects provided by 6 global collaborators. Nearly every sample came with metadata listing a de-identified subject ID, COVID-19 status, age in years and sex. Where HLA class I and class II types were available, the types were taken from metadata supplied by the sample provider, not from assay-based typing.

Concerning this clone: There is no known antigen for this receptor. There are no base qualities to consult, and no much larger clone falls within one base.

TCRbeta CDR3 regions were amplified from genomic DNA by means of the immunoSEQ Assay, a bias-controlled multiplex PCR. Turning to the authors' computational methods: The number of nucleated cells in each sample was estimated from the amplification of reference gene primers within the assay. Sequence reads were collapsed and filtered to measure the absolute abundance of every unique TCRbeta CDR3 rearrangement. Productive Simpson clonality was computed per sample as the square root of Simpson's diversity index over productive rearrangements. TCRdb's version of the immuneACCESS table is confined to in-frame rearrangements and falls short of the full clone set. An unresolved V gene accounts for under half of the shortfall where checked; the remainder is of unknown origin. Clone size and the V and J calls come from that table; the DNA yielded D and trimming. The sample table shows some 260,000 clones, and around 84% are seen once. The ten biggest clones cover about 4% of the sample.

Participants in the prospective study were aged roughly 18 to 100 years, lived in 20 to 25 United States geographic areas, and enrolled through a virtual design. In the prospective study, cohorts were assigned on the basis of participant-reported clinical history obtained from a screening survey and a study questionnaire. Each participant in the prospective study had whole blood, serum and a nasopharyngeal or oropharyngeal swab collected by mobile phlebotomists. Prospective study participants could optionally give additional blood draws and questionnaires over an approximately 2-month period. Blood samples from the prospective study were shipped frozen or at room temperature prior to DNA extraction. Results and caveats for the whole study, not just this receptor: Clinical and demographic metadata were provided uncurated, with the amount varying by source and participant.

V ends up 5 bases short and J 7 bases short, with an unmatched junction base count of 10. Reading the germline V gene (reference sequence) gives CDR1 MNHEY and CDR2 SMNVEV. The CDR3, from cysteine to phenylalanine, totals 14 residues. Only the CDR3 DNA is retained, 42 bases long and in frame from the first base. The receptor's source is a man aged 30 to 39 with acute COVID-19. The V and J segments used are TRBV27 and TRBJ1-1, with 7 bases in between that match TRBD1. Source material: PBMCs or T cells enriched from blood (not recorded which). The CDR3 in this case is CASSPQGQPSEAFF. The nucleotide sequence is TGTGCCAGCAGTCCCCAGGGACAGCCTAGTGAAGCTTTCTTT.